The following is a TCR beta chain sequence with its context. Profiled with immunoSEQ multiplex PCR; TCRdb holds only in-frame clones, not every one. The sample lists around 150,000 clones, 70% to 85% occurring once. The CDR3 runs 18 residues. Trimming took 5 bases from V and 2 from J; bases not matched to a gene: 9. The germline CDR1 and CDR2 sequences are LGHDT and YNNKEL (reference sequence). The data are from a study of blood T cell repertoires in COVID-19. Sequencing was done on a sample of peripheral blood. The clonotype was recovered from a woman aged 80 or over in a cohort sampled during active or convalescent COVID-19. The chain employs TRBV3-1 (or the pseudogene TRBV3-2) and TRBJ2-6; 10 bases map to TRBD1. CDR3 nucleotides: TGTGCCAGCAGCTTTAGTTTGGGGACAGGGGCTGGGGCCAACGTCCTGACTTTC. Translation gives CASSFSLGTGAGANVLTF.